The present TCR beta chain was sequenced within a study of blood T cell repertoires in COVID-19. Study as a whole: Samples representing acute and convalescent COVID-19 were sourced from the United States, Italy and Spain. The cDNA or gDNA used as material had been derived from T cells, B-cell-depleted T cells, or PBMCs.

Germline V gene sequence: CDR1 SGHTS, CDR2 YDEGEE. The V gene lost 4 bases and the J gene lost 4 bases, with 11 bases spanning the gap. This CDR3 comprises 13 residues. Authors' analysis steps: Nucleated cell counts were estimated from reference gene primer amplification. Libraries were prepared by immunoSEQ multiplex PCR; TCRdb keeps only in-frame clonotypes and omits some of them. That table is the source of V, J and clone size, and D and trimming were worked out from the DNA. The table includes about 39,000 clones, roughly 94% detected once. V and J are TRBV5-8 and TRBJ1-2, with D unresolved. This TCR was sampled from a human donor with active COVID-19. The donor label of this sample is uncertain. The sample taken for sequencing was peripheral blood. The CDR3: CASSLSGAYGYTF. The CDR3 nucleotides read TGTGCCAGCAGCCTGTCGGGAGCCTATGGCTACACCTTC.